Presented here are 29 T cell receptor beta chains from one specimen sequenced in a study of T cells in women clearing cervical HPV infection. The table came from immunoSEQ multiplex PCR; TCRdb's copy has only in-frame clones and leaves some out. This listing includes some 30,000 clones. The material sequenced was blood buffy coat. Source of these receptors: a woman aged 18-69 years with a cervical HPV16 infection that either progressed to CIN3+ or cleared (not recorded which).

About this clone: From the germline J gene comes the end of the CDR3, since the read stops 3 residues before it. The chain uses TRBV2 and TRBJ2-1, with 9 bases fitting TRBD1. CDR3 size: 15 residues. Germline loops: CDR1 SNHLY, CDR2 FYNNEI. The junction had 9 bases not matched to a gene; V was cut back by 6 bases and J by 6 bases. The CDR3 bases that were read are TGTGCCAGCAGGGTCGGGACAGGGATCTCCAATGAG. The encoded protein is CASRVGTGISNE. The whole CDR3 region reads CASRVGTGISNEQFF.

Comment on this clone: Read data end 3 residues before the CDR3 end; the end is taken from the germline J gene. J is TRBJ2-3 and V is TRBV2, with D perhaps matching TRBD1 (5 bases). From germline, CDR1 is SNHLY and CDR2 FYNNEI. V was pared by 3 bases and J by 5 bases, with 9 bases between. This CDR3 is 13 amino acids long. This chain's CDR3 is CASSDRVGDTQYF. Partial CDR3 DNA: TGTGCCAGCAGTGACAGGGTGGGAGATACG.

On this clone itself: The read finishes 3 residues shy of the CDR3 end, and the germline J gene is used to complete it. The chain is built from TRBV7-9 and TRBJ2-1; D perhaps matches TRBD1 (5 bases). The V end lost 6 bases, the J end lost 8 bases, and 20 bases lay between the germline ends. Germline CDR1 reads SEHNR; CDR2 reads FQNEAQ (reference sequence). CDR3 length: 15 amino acids. The CDR3 reads CASRSPTAITDEQFF. CDR3 bases read: TGTGCCAGCAGGTCCCCGACAGCCATTACGGATGAG.

About this clone: The read stops 3 residues short of the end of the CDR3; the missing end is completed from the germline J gene. This chain links TRBV19 with TRBJ2-4; TRBD1 agrees at 7 bases. Germline lookup yields CDR1 LNHDA and CDR2 SQIVND (reference sequence). The CDR3 is 13 residues long. The CDR3 DNA, read in part, is TGTGCCAGTAAAAAAAGGGGGCAGAATGGT. Amino acids: CASKKRGQNG. The full CDR3 protein reads CASKKRGQNGQYF.

This CDR3 reads CASSLDRGGYGQYF. Incomplete CDR3 DNA: TGTGCCAGTAGTCTGGACAGGGGAGGGTATGGT. The V call is TRBV19, the J call TRBJ2-4; 9 positions agree with TRBD1. From the germline J gene comes the end of the CDR3, since the read stops 3 residues before it. Germline CDR1 LNHDA, CDR2 SQIVND (reference sequence). The CDR3 is 14 amino acids.

To note about this clone: The CDR3 end falls 3 residues outside the read, so it is completed with the germline J gene. This chain joins TRBV7-3 and TRBJ1-2; 12 bases line up with TRBD1. Germline CDR1 SGHTA, CDR2 FQGTGA. V trimming: 0 bases; J trimming: 6 bases; junction bases outside the gene matches: 5. This CDR3 region has 16 residues. The sequenced part of the CDR3 DNA is TGTGCCAGCAGCTTAACGGGGGGACAGGGGGCAAATGGC. It is translated as CASSLTGGQGANG. The full CDR3 reads CASSLTGGQGANGYTF.

On this clone: Read data end 3 residues before the CDR3 end; the end is taken from the germline J gene. This chain uses TRBV29-1 with TRBJ1-2; a possible D gene is TRBD1 (6 bases). This CDR3 has 11 residues. Germline CDR1 and CDR2: SQVTM and ANQGSEA. The sequenced CDR3 bases are TGCAGCGTTGAGATTCAGGGACAC. Residues: CSVEIQGH. The full CDR3 protein reads CSVEIQGHYTF.

On this clone: The read gets to within 3 residues of the CDR3 end, and the germline J gene fills in the rest. V gene TRBV2 combines with J gene TRBJ1-1; D ambiguous. Germline CDR1 reads SNHLY; CDR2 reads FYNNEI. V was pared by 8 bases and J by 2 bases, with 12 bases between. CDR3 size: 13 residues. The CDR3 DNA, read in part, is TGTGCCAGCCTTTGGCAGGCAAACACTGAA. Translated, it gives CASLWQANTE. The CDR3 reads in full as CASLWQANTEAFF.

The CDR3 loop is CASSETGNTEAFF. The CDR3 DNA, read in part, is TGCGCCAGCAGCGAGACAGGGAACACTGAA. The chain uses TRBV5-1 and TRBJ1-1; the D gene is possibly TRBD1 (6 bases). The read stops 3 residues short of the end of the CDR3; the missing end is completed from the germline J gene. V was shortened by 4 bases and J by 1 base, with 8 bases between the two germline ends. The CDR3 has 13 amino acids. CDR1 is SGHRS and CDR2 is YFSETQ in the germline V gene.

Note on this clone: The CDR3 end falls 3 residues outside the read, so it is completed with the germline J gene. The genes are TRBV30 and TRBJ1-2; D is ambiguous. CDR3 size: 13 residues. Germline V gene lookup returns CDR1 GTSNPN and CDR2 SVGIG (reference sequence). Here the CDR3 reads CAWSVPPPDTYTF. The CDR3 bases that were read are TGTGCCTGGAGTGTTCCACCCCCAGATACC.

Regarding this clone: The read halts 3 residues ahead of the CDR3 end, with the missing end drawn from the germline J gene. The rearrangement uses TRBV7-8 and TRBJ2-7; 9 bases are shared with TRBD1. The V gene's germline CDR1 is SGHVS and CDR2 FQNEAQ. The CDR3 is made up of 16 amino acids. Germline trimming cut 5 bases from V and 5 bases from J; bases unmatched to any gene: 13. The DNA read from the CDR3 is TGTGCCAGCAGCCACAGGACCGGGACAGGGTCCGACGAG. It translates to CASSHRTGTGSDE. The whole CDR3 protein reads CASSHRTGTGSDEQYF.

As regards this clone: The germline gene is not matched at one end of the junction; a read error may be the cause. The CDR3 loop is CANSLSRGYEQYF. The sequenced part of the CDR3 DNA is TGTGCCAACAGCTTAAGCAGGGGCTACGAG. The J gene is TRBJ2-7, the V gene TRBV7-6, with D perhaps TRBD1 (6 bases). The read comes to an end 3 residues before the CDR3 does, leaving the germline J gene to fill in the end. The CDR3 is made up of 13 amino acids. Looked up from germline, CDR1 is SGHVS and CDR2 is FNYEAQ.

With respect to this clone: The read finishes 3 residues shy of the CDR3 end, and the germline J gene is used to complete it. The chain has TRBV6-4 and TRBJ2-3; 12 bases match TRBD2. Trimming removed 2 bases from V and 0 bases from J; junction bases left unmatched: 0. Germline CDR1 and CDR2: MRHNA and SNTAGT. The CDR3 runs to 16 residues. CDR3 in amino acids: CASSDGTSGSTDTQYF. The sequenced part of the CDR3 DNA is TGTGCCAGCAGTGACGGGACTAGCGGGAGCACAGATACG.

Remarks on this clone: The read ends 3 residues shy of where the CDR3 ends; the end is completed using the germline J gene. The rearrangement uses TRBV4-2 and TRBJ2-3; 9 bases map to TRBD2. The junction had 11 bases not matched to a gene; V was cut back by 4 bases and J by 0 bases. The CDR3 sequence is 18 residues long. CDR1 and CDR2 from the germline V gene are LGHNA and YNFKEQ. CDR3 in amino acids: CASSPVAGADSSTDTQYF. The CDR3 bases that were read are TGTGCCAGCAGCCCTGTAGCGGGGGCCGACTCAAGCACAGATACG.

In regard to this clone: The read ends 3 residues shy of where the CDR3 ends; the end is completed using the germline J gene. The rearrangement joins TRBV14 to TRBJ1-3; D is possibly TRBD1 (6 bases). CDR1 and CDR2 from the germline V gene are SGHDN and FVKESK. Trimming pared 5 bases from V and 0 bases from J, leaving 11 bases between. The CDR3 has 15 amino acids. CDR3 bases read: TGTGCCAGCAGCGCCGGGACACGCTCTGGAAACACC. Its translation: CASSAGTRSGNT. The whole CDR3 protein is CASSAGTRSGNTIYF.

For this clone: The read ends 3 residues before the CDR3 terminus; that terminus is restored from the germline J gene. This rearrangement joins TRBV20-1 to TRBJ2-1; 10 bases are a match to TRBD2. From germline, CDR1 is DFQATT and CDR2 SNEGSKA (reference sequence). V trimming: 6 bases; J trimming: 5 bases; junction bases outside the gene matches: 10. The CDR3 covers 15 residues. CDR3 residues: CSATDLGLANNEQFF. The part of the CDR3 DNA that was read is TGCAGTGCCACGGATCTGGGACTAGCGAACAATGAG.

To note about this clone: The CDR3 end falls 3 residues outside the read, so it is completed with the germline J gene. The chain employs TRBV7-3 and TRBJ2-7, with a weak D call TRBD1 (5 bases). The germline V and J ends were trimmed by 4 bases and 0 bases, with 16 bases remaining between them. Germline values: CDR1 SGHTA, CDR2 FQGTGA. The CDR3 spans 16 residues. This CDR3 reads CASSYPGRASSYEQYF. The part of the CDR3 DNA that was read is TGTGCCAGCAGCTACCCCGGCAGGGCGAGCTCCTACGAG.

Of note for this clone: The read is 3 residues too short to cover the CDR3 end, so that end is filled in from the germline J gene. The V call is TRBV20-1, the J call TRBJ2-3; 13 nucleotides line up with TRBD2. CDR3 size: 15 residues. Trimming removed 3 bases from V and 2 bases from J; junction bases left unmatched: 2. Looked up from germline, CDR1 is DFQATT and CDR2 is SNEGSKA (reference sequence). CDR3 sequence: CSARGLAGYTDTQYF. The DNA read from the CDR3 is TGCAGTGCTAGGGGACTAGCGGGATACACAGATACG.

CDR3 DNA, as far as it was read: TGTGCCAGCAGCTGGGACAGGTCCTGGACCTACGAG. Amino acids: CASSWDRSWTYE. The complete CDR3 reads CASSWDRSWTYEQYF. The V call is TRBV5-5, the J call TRBJ2-7; TRBD1 matches at 8 bases. The CDR3 end lies 3 residues beyond the end of the read and is filled in from the germline J gene. V lost 3 bases, J lost 2 bases, and 7 bases stayed unmatched. Germline V gives CDR1 SGHKS, CDR2 YYEKEE (reference sequence). This CDR3 comprises 15 residues. The full variable domain, in which reference TRBV5-5 and TRBJ2-7 provide the parts outside the CDR3, is DAGVTQSPTHLIKTRGQQVTLRCSPISGHKSVSWYQQVLGQGPQFIFQYYEKEERGRGNFPDRFSARQFPNYSSELNVNALLLGDSALYLCASSWDRSWTYEQYFGPGTRLTVT.

Of note for this clone: The CDR3 end is not reached by the read, which stops 3 residues before it; the germline J gene fills it in. The V call is TRBV2, the J call TRBJ1-4; D is uncertain. The germline V gene encodes CDR1 SNHLY and CDR2 FYNNEI. The CDR3 runs to 11 residues. The CDR3 bases that were read are TGTGCCACCGGACTGGCGGGGAAA. Its translation is CATGLAGK. The whole CDR3 is CATGLAGKLFF.

A remark on this clone: The CDR3 end lies 3 residues beyond the end of the read and is filled in from the germline J gene. The chain couples TRBV19 to TRBJ2-3; D is possibly TRBD1 (6 bases). In germline, CDR1 is LNHDA, CDR2 SQIVND (reference sequence). The CDR3 extends over 12 amino acids. The CDR3 loop is CATRQVGETQYF. The sequenced CDR3 bases are TGTGCCACGAGACAGGTGGGGGAGACG.

Worth noting for this clone: The read terminates 3 residues before the CDR3 end, so the remaining end is supplied by the germline J gene. This rearrangement joins TRBV19 to TRBJ2-1; the D is unclear. Per the germline V gene, CDR1 is LNHDA and CDR2 is SQIVND (reference sequence). The CDR3 runs to 13 residues. Trimming shortened V by 3 bases and J by 6 bases, and 9 bases separated the two germline ends. Partial CDR3 DNA: TGTGCCAGTAGTATGCGGCCAGTCAATGAG. Translating gives CASSMRPVNE. The CDR3 as a whole reads CASSMRPVNEQFF.

About this clone itself: The CDR3 is cut off 3 residues early in the read; its end comes from the germline J gene. The chain employs TRBV7-9 and TRBJ2-7; the D is unclear. This CDR3 region has 13 residues. Looked up from germline, CDR1 is SEHNR and CDR2 is FQNEAQ (reference sequence). The V and J ends lost 1 base and 3 bases respectively, with 7 bases between them. The CDR3 region is CASSLDPVYEQYF. The CDR3 bases that were read are TGTGCCAGCAGCTTAGATCCGGTCTACGAG.

For this clone: The read comes to an end 3 residues before the CDR3 does, leaving the germline J gene to fill in the end. The chain carries TRBV9 and TRBJ2-7; 7 bases map to TRBD2. After removal of 3 bases from V and 0 bases from J, the junction contained 6 bases not matched to a gene. In germline, CDR1 is SGDLS, CDR2 YYNGEE. The CDR3 is 15 residues long. The CDR3 loop is CASSEGGESSYEQYF. The CDR3 bases that were read are TGTGCCAGCAGCGAGGGAGGGGAGAGCTCCTACGAG.

Note on this clone: Coverage ceases 3 residues before the CDR3 finishes, and the germline J gene fills in the end. The chain couples TRBV20-1 to TRBJ1-1; 7 bases are a match to TRBD1. CDR1 is DFQATT, CDR2 SNEGSKA, per germline (reference sequence). There are 13 residues in the CDR3. J lost 7 bases, V lost 0 bases, and 5 bases had no gene match. CDR3 bases read: TGCAGTGCTAGAGATGCCGGGACAGTTGAA. This translates into CSARDAGTVE. The full-length CDR3 reads as CSARDAGTVEAFF.

Of note for this clone: Read sequence stops 3 residues before the CDR3 end, and the germline J gene provides the missing end. The V gene is TRBV7-9, the J gene TRBJ1-2, with a possible D match to TRBD1 (5 bases). CDR3 length: 14 amino acids. Germline-derived CDR1 and CDR2 are SEHNR and FQNEAQ (reference sequence). CDR3 bases read: TGTGCCAGCAGCTTAGGAGGGGCCGATTACGAC. Translated: CASSLGGADYD. The whole CDR3 sequence is CASSLGGADYDYTF.

On this clone: Read sequence stops 3 residues before the CDR3 end, and the germline J gene provides the missing end. The chain recombines TRBV13 with TRBJ2-1; D unclear. V was shortened by 1 base and J by 9 bases, with 7 bases between the two germline ends. The CDR3 sequence is 12 residues long. Looked up from germline, CDR1 is PRHDT and CDR2 is FYEKMQ (reference sequence). CDR3 loop: CASSLVAGEQFF. The DNA read from the CDR3 is TGTGCCAGCAGCTTAGTGGCTGGTGAG.

On this clone itself: The read gets to within 3 residues of the CDR3 end, and the germline J gene fills in the rest. This sample also contains other DNA sequences that code for the same CDR3. V is TRBV7-3 and J is TRBJ2-3, with D perhaps TRBD2 (7 bases). The germline V and J ends were trimmed by 5 bases and 5 bases, with 17 bases remaining between them. The CDR3 sequence is 15 residues long. CDR1 and CDR2 from the germline V gene are SGHTA and FQGTGA. Incomplete CDR3 DNA: TGTGCCAGCAGCCCCGGTGGGGGGGGCGGAGATACG. Its translation: CASSPGGGGGDT. The full CDR3 protein is CASSPGGGGGDTQYF.

A remark on this clone: The read terminates 3 residues before the CDR3 end, so the remaining end is supplied by the germline J gene. This chain joins TRBV19 and TRBJ2-3; maybe TRBD2 (6 bases). The CDR3 covers 13 residues. CDR1 is LNHDA, CDR2 SQIVND, per germline (reference sequence). V lost 4 bases to trimming and J lost 4 bases, with 9 bases between them. CDR3 DNA (partial): TGTGCCAGTAGTACTAGCGCGGCAGATACG. Residues: CASSTSAADT. The full CDR3 is CASSTSAADTQYF. Variable domain in full (rest from reference TRBV19 and TRBJ2-3): DGGITQSPKYLFRKEGQNVTLSCEQNLNHDAMYWYRQDPGQGLRLIYYSQIVNDFQKGDIAEGYSVSREKKESFPLTVTSAQKNPTAFYLCASSTSAADTQYFGPGTRLTVL.